The 20 T cell receptor beta chains below were found in one sample sequenced in a study of T-cell reconstitution after alpha-beta-depleted transplantation in children. The authors prepared the TCRbeta library with unique molecular identifiers. TCRdb independently ran MiXCR on the PCR reads; one entry per CDR3 protein. The repertoire includes approximately 1,000,000 distinct CDR3 sequences, about 30% of them detected once, and about 28% sits in the top ten. The specimen was PBMCs, mostly from graft donor cells, collected 360 days after TCRalphabeta/CD19-depleted stem cell transplant. The receptors derive from a boy in the first two years of life who had a stem cell transplant for SCID, so the T cells may come from the graft donor.

This clonotype was seen at least ten times. The chain combines TRBV7-7 with TRBJ2-1; maybe TRBD2 (5 bases). The CDR3 loop spans 15 amino acids. Looked up from germline, CDR1 is SSHAT and CDR2 is FNYEAQ (reference sequence). Trimming removed 2 bases from V and 4 bases from J, with 12 bases in between. CDR3 sequence reads: CASSLSTGSYNEQFF. The CDR3 DNA sequence: TGTGCCAGCAGCTTAAGTACGGGGAGTTACAATGAGCAGTTCTTC.

The chain is built from TRBV4-1 and TRBJ1-3; 9 bases agree with TRBD1. Unmatched junction bases numbered 10, after V lost 0 bases and J lost 1 base. CDR1 and CDR2 from the germline V gene are MGHRA and YSYEKL. The CDR3 loop spans 19 amino acids. CDR3 sequence: CASSQEPVDRGTSGNTIYF. CDR3 sequence (DNA): TGCGCCAGCAGCCAAGAGCCCGTGGACAGGGGAACGTCTGGAAACACCATATATTTT.

This clonotype was observed a handful of times. CDR3 loop: CASSYTYRKDTIYF. CDR3 in DNA: TGTGCCAGCAGCTACACGTACCGGAAGGACACCATATATTTT. This sequence joins TRBV7-2 and TRBJ1-3; D is unclear. This CDR3 spans 14 amino acids. V shed 4 bases and J shed 8 bases, with 15 bases lying between them. Germline V CDR1 and CDR2: SGHTA, FQGNSA.

Many counts were recorded for this clonotype. V usage is TRBV5-1 and J usage is TRBJ2-2; TRBD1 aligns across 7 bases. Unmatched junction bases numbered 6, after V lost 4 bases and J lost 6 bases. The CDR3 is 14 amino acids. The germline V gene encodes CDR1 SGHRS and CDR2 YFSETQ. The CDR3 DNA reads TGCGCCAGCAGCGAAGACAGGGAAGCCGGGGAGCTGTTTTTT. Translation gives CASSEDREAGELFF. The full variable domain, rest sourced from reference TRBV5-1 and TRBJ2-2, is KAGVTQTPRYLIKTRGQQVTLSCSPISGHRSVSWYQQTPGQGLQFLFEYFSETQRNKGNFPGRFSGRQFSNSRSEMNVSTLELGDSALYLCASSEDREAGELFFGEGSRLTVL.

The J gene is TRBJ1-5, the V gene TRBV20-1; a possible D gene is TRBD1 (6 bases). Germline V gene sequence: CDR1 DFQATT, CDR2 SNEGSKA (reference sequence). CDR3 length: 13 amino acids. CDR3 bases: TGCAGCGGGGGGGCAGGTCCTTATCAGCCCCAGCATTTT. Its translation is CSGGAGPYQPQHF.

The CDR3 sequence: CASSPGPGLAWNEQFF. CDR3 bases: TGTGCCAGCAGCCCAGGGCCGGGACTAGCGTGGAATGAGCAGTTCTTC. The rearrangement joins TRBV7-8 to TRBJ2-1; TRBD2 agrees at 10 bases. V was clipped by 5 bases and J by 7 bases; unmatched bases: 11. The CDR3 length is 16 residues. The germline V gene encodes CDR1 SGHVS and CDR2 FQNEAQ.

This clonotype was counted a few times. The chain links TRBV29-1 to TRBJ2-1; weak D call: TRBD1 (5 bases). CDR1 is SQVTM and CDR2 is ANQGSEA in the germline V gene. V lost 7 bases and J 4 bases, leaving 14 bases between the germline ends. This CDR3 comprises 13 residues. The CDR3, as DNA: TGCAGCGGCGGCATGACAGAATACAATGAGCAGTTCTTC. Translating gives CSGGMTEYNEQFF.

The chain employs TRBV7-9 and TRBJ2-3; D ambiguous. V dropped 7 bases and J dropped 6 bases, with 11 bases sitting between them. Per germline, CDR1 SEHNR and CDR2 FQNEAQ (reference sequence). This CDR3 comprises 12 residues. Written as DNA, the CDR3 is TGTGCCAGCACCAGAGCCCTGGATACGCAGTATTTT. Translated, it gives CASTRALDTQYF.

There are a few counts of this clonotype. V gene TRBV25-1 combines with J gene TRBJ2-7, with unresolved D. This CDR3 spans 16 amino acids. Germline assignment: CDR1 MGHDK and CDR2 SYGVNS. V was trimmed by 5 bases and J by 0 bases, leaving 17 bases between them. The CDR3, as DNA: TGTGCCAGCAGTCCGCATTGGGTGGTACTCTCCTACGAGCAGTACTTC. Protein: CASSPHWVVLSYEQYF.

This clonotype was recorded a few times. The V and J genes are TRBV5-5 and TRBJ1-5; no definite D call. Germline V CDR1 and CDR2: SGHKS, YYEKEE (reference sequence). The germline V and J ends were trimmed by 4 bases and 2 bases, with 22 bases remaining between them. The CDR3 totals 18 residues. The CDR3 DNA reads as TGTGCCAGCAGCATTGGGAGTTTCGCTGGTGGGGGCAATCAGCCCCAGCATTTT. Translated: CASSIGSFAGGGNQPQHF.

The chain couples TRBV6-4 to TRBJ2-1, with 8 bases lining up with TRBD2. Losses at the gene ends were 4 bases for V and 6 bases for J; bases not matched to a gene: 14. CDR1 is MRHNA, CDR2 SNTAGT, per germline. The CDR3 is made up of 17 amino acids. DNA for the CDR3: TGTGCCAGCAGTGCGACCCCGGGACTAGAATCGCCCAATGAGCAGTTCTTC. Protein product: CASSATPGLESPNEQFF.

This sequence joins TRBV4-1 and TRBJ2-5; TRBD2 might be the D (6 bases). This CDR3 spans 16 amino acids. CDR1 is MGHRA and CDR2 is YSYEKL in the germline V gene. Trimming removed 0 bases from V and 0 bases from J, with 11 bases in between. The CDR3 is CASSQDQAGYQETQYF. The CDR3 nucleotides read TGCGCCAGCAGCCAAGATCAGGCGGGGTACCAAGAGACCCAGTACTTC.

This rearrangement joins TRBV9 to TRBJ1-2; tentative D call: TRBD1 (6 bases). Germline CDR1 is SGDLS and CDR2 is YYNGEE. This CDR3 is built from 13 residues. V lost 4 bases and J lost 3, with 10 bases in between. CDR3 sequence reads: CASSSGVDYGYTF. The CDR3 DNA is TGTGCCAGCAGCTCAGGGGTGGACTATGGCTACACCTTC. Full variable domain (rest looked up from reference TRBV9 and TRBJ1-2): DSGVTQTPKHLITATGQRVTLRCSPRSGDLSVYWYQQSLDQGLQFLIQYYNGEERAKGNILERFSAQQFPDLHSELNLSSLELGDSALYFCASSSGVDYGYTFGSGTRLTVV.

The genes are TRBV29-1 and TRBJ2-7; 9 positions agree with TRBD1. Trimming took 4 bases from V and 5 from J; bases not matched to a gene: 9. There are 14 residues in the CDR3. Per the germline V gene, CDR1 is SQVTM and CDR2 is ANQGSEA. CDR3 nucleotide sequence: TGCAGCGTTGTTAGGGGACAGGGAAAGGACGAGCAGTACTTC. It specifies CSVVRGQGKDEQYF.

The V call is TRBV9, the J call TRBJ2-1, with no clear D. The CDR3 length is 16 residues. The V end lost 0 bases, the J end lost 0 bases, and 10 bases lay between the germline ends. Germline V gene sequence: CDR1 SGDLS, CDR2 YYNGEE. CDR3 in amino acids: CASSVDLEVSYNEQFF. CDR3 coding DNA: TGTGCCAGCAGCGTAGATCTGGAAGTCTCCTACAATGAGCAGTTCTTC.

This clonotype was found once. The rearrangement joins TRBV12-3 or TRBV12-4 to TRBJ2-2; D remains unclear. V was pared by 10 bases and J by 5 bases, with 14 bases between. The CDR3 consists of 13 residues. In DNA, the CDR3 is TGTGCCACCGGAAGGTTCGGGACCGGGGAGCTGTTTTTT. This translates into CATGRFGTGELFF.

The chain links TRBV7-2 to TRBJ2-5; D may correspond to TRBD1 or TRBD2 (5 bases each). The V gene lost 1 base and the J gene lost 1 base, with 13 bases spanning the gap. Germline assignment: CDR1 SGHTA and CDR2 FQGNSA. This CDR3 has 16 amino acids. The CDR3 reads CASSLGPGAGQETQYF. The CDR3 region has the DNA TGTGCCAGCAGCTTAGGCCCTGGGGCGGGCCAAGAGACCCAGTACTTC.

This chain connects TRBV20-1 to TRBJ1-5, with TRBD1 identical over 8 bases. There are 17 residues in the CDR3. Germline V gives CDR1 DFQATT, CDR2 SNEGSKA (reference sequence). The V and J ends lost 3 bases and 2 bases, in that order; junction bases with no gene match: 12. The CDR3 reads CSASRTGRGFGNQPQHF. In DNA, the CDR3 is TGCAGTGCTAGTAGGACAGGGCGCGGGTTTGGCAATCAGCCCCAGCATTTT.

There are a few counts of this clonotype. The chain recombines TRBV2 with TRBJ2-2; D is tentatively TRBD1 or TRBD2 (7 bases each). Per the germline V gene, CDR1 is SNHLY and CDR2 is FYNNEI. V lost 7 bases to trimming and J lost 4 bases, with 19 bases between them. The CDR3 extends over 16 amino acids. The CDR3 DNA is TGTGCCAGCAAACAGGGGAGGGGGCAAATCACCGGGGAGCTGTTTTTT. It translates to CASKQGRGQITGELFF.

The chain employs TRBV7-8 and TRBJ2-3; maybe TRBD2 (6 bases). The length of the CDR3 is 16 residues. V was clipped by 1 base and J by 3 bases, with 14 bases between them. In germline, CDR1 is SGHVS, CDR2 FQNEAQ. CDR3 DNA: TGTGCCAGCAGCTTAGGGGCTAGCGTGGGGACAGATACGCAGTATTTT. This codes for CASSLGASVGTDTQYF. Together with reference TRBV7-8 and TRBJ2-3, the CDR3 gives the full variable domain: GAGVSQSPRYKVAKRGQDVALRCDPISGHVSLFWYQQALGQGPEFLTYFQNEAQLDKSGLPSDRFFAERPEGSVSTLKIQRTQQEDSAVYLCASSLGASVGTDTQYFGPGTRLTVL.